One sample yielded the 16 T cell receptor beta chains listed below, sequenced in a study of cytomegalovirus exposure and HLA in healthy donors. The PCR used 60 Vbeta and 13 Jbeta primers. The assay was immunoSEQ multiplex PCR, and TCRdb's table has in-frame clones only and misses some. Of about 120,000 clones in the sample, 80% are singletons; the top ten hold under 3%. Sequenced: PBMCs. The source is a young man in good health and CMV-seronegative.

J is TRBJ2-2 and V is TRBV6-5; D perhaps matches TRBD2 (6 bases). Germline-derived CDR1 and CDR2 are MNHEY and SVGAGI. Trimming removed 6 bases at V and 2 bases at J, with 10 bases between. This CDR3 comprises 14 residues. The chain's CDR3 is CASRPGLNTGELFF. The CDR3 bases are TGTGCCAGCAGGCCGGGACTTAACACCGGGGAGCTGTTTTTT.

This chain's CDR3 is CASSIDLGAVADTQYF. CDR3 DNA: TGTGCCAGTAGTATAGATCTTGGGGCAGTGGCAGATACGCAGTATTTT. The chain is built from TRBV19 and TRBJ2-3; TRBD1 is a possible D gene (5 bases). V lost 0 bases and J 4 bases, leaving 14 bases between the germline ends. CDR1 is LNHDA and CDR2 is SQIVND in the germline V gene (reference sequence). This CDR3 region has 16 residues.

The rearrangement links TRBV4-1 to TRBJ2-1; 9 nucleotides line up with TRBD2. CDR1 MGHRA and CDR2 YSYEKL come from the germline V gene. Losses at the gene ends were 0 bases for V and 6 bases for J; bases not matched to a gene: 6. CDR3 length: 16 residues. In DNA form, the CDR3 reads TGCGCCAGCAGCCAAGACTTGGGACTAGCCCGCAATGAGCAGTTCTTC. Its translation is CASSQDLGLARNEQFF.

V usage is TRBV19 and J usage is TRBJ2-7, with 8 bases aligning to TRBD1. CDR1 LNHDA and CDR2 SQIVND come from the germline V gene (reference sequence). The CDR3 has 15 residues. Trimming at V came to 2 bases and at J to 2 bases, leaving 5 bases not matched to a gene. The CDR3 nucleotides are TGTGCCAGTAGTATAAGGACAGGGACGGCCTACGAGCAGTACTTC. Amino acid sequence: CASSIRTGTAYEQYF.

V and J are TRBV11-2 and TRBJ2-7, with 8 bases that match TRBD1. There are 15 residues in the CDR3. Per germline, CDR1 SGHAT and CDR2 FQNNGV. Trimming removed 4 bases from V and 4 bases from J; junction bases left unmatched: 9. The CDR3 region has the DNA TGTGCCAGCAGCTACTCCGGGACAGGATTATACGAGCAGTACTTC. It specifies CASSYSGTGLYEQYF. The full variable domain, in which reference TRBV11-2 and TRBJ2-7 provide the parts outside the CDR3, is EAGVAQSPRYKIIEKRQSVAFWCNPISGHATLYWYQQILGQGPKLLIQFQNNGVVDDSQLPKDRFSAERLKGVDSTLKIQPAKLEDSAVYLCASSYSGTGLYEQYFGPGTRLTVT.

This clone appeared once. The gene calls are TRBV19 and TRBJ2-5; possibly TRBD2 for D (5 bases). Trimming stripped 8 bases from V and 5 bases from J, with 12 bases between. The germline gives CDR1 LNHDA, CDR2 SQIVND (reference sequence). This CDR3 is 12 amino acids long. The CDR3 nucleotides are TGTGCCAGTGCCGAGGGCGCCGAGACCCAGTACTTC. Its translation is CASAEGAETQYF.

The V call is TRBV12-5, the J call TRBJ1-1; D uncertain. V lost 8 bases and J lost 0, with 10 bases in between. The CDR3 has 13 residues. In germline, CDR1 is LGHNT, CDR2 FRNRAP. Here the CDR3 reads CASLRQLNTEAFF. For the CDR3, the DNA is TGTGCTAGTTTAAGACAACTGAACACTGAAGCTTTCTTT.

The table lists this clone with a few counts. The V and J genes are TRBV14 and TRBJ2-3; D is ambiguous. The CDR3 is made up of 13 amino acids. V lost 1 base, J lost 3 bases, and 5 bases lay in between. Germline V CDR1 and CDR2: SGHDN, FVKESK. The CDR3 reads CASSQVRTDTQYF. Written as DNA, the CDR3 is TGTGCCAGCAGCCAAGTCAGAACAGATACGCAGTATTTT.

This clone was picked up a small number of times. The chain uses TRBV30 and TRBJ2-7, with 10 bases lining up with TRBD1. Germline V gives CDR1 GTSNPN, CDR2 SVGIG (reference sequence). This CDR3 has 19 residues. Trimming at V came to 6 bases and at J to 6 bases, leaving 26 bases not matched to a gene. CDR3 DNA: TGTGCCTGCTACCCTCCGGCGGGACAGGGGATAACCGGACTAGGCGAGCAGTACTTC. Its protein is CACYPPAGQGITGLGEQYF.

This chain uses TRBV15 with TRBJ2-2, with 9 bases that match TRBD1. CDR1 is LNHNV and CDR2 is YYDKDF in the germline V gene (reference sequence). The trim removed 1 base at V and 6 bases at J, leaving 12 bases unmatched. CDR3 length equals 18 residues. The CDR3 reads CATSRGSIGQGFAGELFF. In DNA form, the CDR3 reads TGTGCCACCAGCAGAGGCTCAATCGGACAGGGGTTCGCCGGGGAGCTGTTTTTT.

The J gene is TRBJ2-3, the V gene TRBV27, with D perhaps matching TRBD2 (6 bases). The V end was cut by 4 bases, the J end by 1 base, with 9 bases between. Germline V gives CDR1 MNHEY, CDR2 SMNVEV (reference sequence). The CDR3 loop spans 14 amino acids. CDR3 coding DNA: TGTGCCAGCAGTTCGCGCGGGGGCACAGATACGCAGTATTTT. Translation gives CASSSRGGTDTQYF.

The chain links TRBV14 to TRBJ2-1; 9 bases are a match to TRBD1. Germline trimming cut 0 bases from V and 12 bases from J; bases unmatched to any gene: 6. The CDR3 runs 14 residues. CDR1 and CDR2 from the germline V gene are SGHDN and FVKESK. The CDR3 here is CASSQDRDRAGQFF. The CDR3 DNA is TGTGCCAGCAGCCAAGATCGGGACAGGGCCGGGCAGTTCTTC.

The chain recombines TRBV2 with TRBJ1-6; perhaps TRBD1 as D (5 bases). CDR1 and CDR2 (germline): SNHLY, FYNNEI. V shed 6 bases and J shed 1 base, with 10 bases lying between them. This CDR3 is 15 amino acids long. Here the CDR3 reads CASRPQGSYNSPLHF. CDR3 bases: TGTGCCAGCAGGCCTCAGGGTTCCTATAATTCACCCCTCCACTTT.

The V gene is TRBV4-1, the J gene TRBJ2-5, with D perhaps TRBD2 (6 bases). Germline CDR1 MGHRA, CDR2 YSYEKL. The CDR3 extends over 15 amino acids. Deletions cut 1 base from V and 5 bases from J, with 14 bases between. CDR3 nucleotides: TGCGCCAGCAGCCAAGTTCCGGGAGTAGGGGAGACCCAGTACTTC. Translating gives CASSQVPGVGETQYF.

J is TRBJ2-3 and V is TRBV19, with 11 bases matching TRBD2. Germline V CDR1 and CDR2: LNHDA, SQIVND (reference sequence). The trim removed 2 bases at V and 1 base at J, leaving 2 bases unmatched. This CDR3 spans 16 amino acids. The CDR3 sequence is CASSIQGLAGTDTQYF. CDR3 coding DNA: TGTGCCAGTAGTATACAGGGACTAGCGGGCACAGATACGCAGTATTTT.

This sequence joins TRBV7-9 and TRBJ2-1; D not certain. The V end was cut by 2 bases, the J end by 0 bases, with 5 bases between. The germline V gene encodes CDR1 SEHNR and CDR2 FQNEAQ (reference sequence). This CDR3 has 14 amino acids. The CDR3 DNA follows: TGTGCCAGCAGCTTACAGGCCTCCTACAATGAGCAGTTCTTC. Protein: CASSLQASYNEQFF.